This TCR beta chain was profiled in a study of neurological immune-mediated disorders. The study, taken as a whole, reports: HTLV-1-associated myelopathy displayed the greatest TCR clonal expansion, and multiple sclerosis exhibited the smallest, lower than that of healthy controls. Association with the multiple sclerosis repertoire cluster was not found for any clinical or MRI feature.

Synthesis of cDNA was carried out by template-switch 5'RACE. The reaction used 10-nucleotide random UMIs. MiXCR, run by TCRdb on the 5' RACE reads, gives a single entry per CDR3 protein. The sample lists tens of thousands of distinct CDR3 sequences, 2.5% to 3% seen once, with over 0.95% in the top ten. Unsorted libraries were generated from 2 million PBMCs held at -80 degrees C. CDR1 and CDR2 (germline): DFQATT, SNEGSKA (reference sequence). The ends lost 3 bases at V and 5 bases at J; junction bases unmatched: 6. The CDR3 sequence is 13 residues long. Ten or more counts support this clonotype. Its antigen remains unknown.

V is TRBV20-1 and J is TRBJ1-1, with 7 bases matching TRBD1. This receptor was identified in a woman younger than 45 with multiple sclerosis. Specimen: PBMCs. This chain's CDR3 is CSASNRGRTEAFF. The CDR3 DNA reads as TGCAGTGCTAGTAACAGGGGAAGGACTGAAGCTTTCTTT.